This TCR beta chain appears in the sequencing data of a study of tumor-infiltrating lymphocytes in primary liver carcinoma. Overall study: About 3.5 to 8 million productive TCRbeta reads were obtained from the samples, with similar numbers across tissue types.

This CDR3 is 16 amino acids long. Germline-derived CDR1 and CDR2 are SGHDT and YYEEEE. Comments on this clonotype: A read error may be the cause here, since a much bigger clone is one base away.

Unsorted whole blood supplied the blood RNA, and germline DNA was isolated too. HBV chronically infected the treatment-naive patients. Constant-region priming of around 530 ng total RNA yielded TCR beta cDNA. Libraries covering TCR beta were generated through three nested multiplex PCR rounds (using a slightly modified ARM-PCR). PCR rounds one and two used TRBV1-TRBV30 forward primers with a C-beta reverse primer for around 11 cycles each. TCRdb reanalysed the multiplex PCR reads using MiXCR and keeps one entry per CDR3 protein. The sample lists around 330,000 distinct CDR3 sequences, over 55% occurring once.

This chain links TRBV5-6 with TRBJ1-5, with D unclear. This receptor was identified in a man aged 35 to 55 with primary liver carcinoma and hepatitis B virus infection. Sequences were obtained from peripheral blood. The CDR3 DNA is TGTGCCAGCAGCTTGGCGTCCTTATCCGAAGATCAGTCCCAGCATTTT. It encodes CASSLASLSEDQSQHF.